One sample yielded the 29 T cell receptor beta chains listed below, sequenced in a study of T-cell memory formation after mild COVID-19. Using its own MiXCR run on the 5' RACE reads, TCRdb lists one record per CDR3 protein. The data show about 340,000 distinct CDR3 sequences, with more than 15% seen just once and under 25% held by the top ten. The sample was PBMCs or a T cell subset sorted from them (not recorded which). All receptors derive from a man between 18 and 29 years old who had mild COVID-19 (a few samples of this study predate the infection). Cell type and time point are not known.

This chain connects TRBV7-9 to TRBJ2-7; TRBD2 agrees at 10 bases. With V trimmed by 3 bases and J by 4 bases, 9 bases remained unmatched. The germline V gene encodes CDR1 SEHNR and CDR2 FQNEAQ (reference sequence). This CDR3 spans 16 amino acids. The CDR3 spells CASSFGLAAYPYEQYV. The CDR3 DNA sequence: TGTGCCAGCAGCTTCGGACTAGCGGCTTACCCTTACGAGCAGTACGTC.

This clonotype was recorded many times. This chain connects TRBV2 to TRBJ2-3; D is undetermined. The CDR3 spans 13 residues. Per the germline V gene, CDR1 is SNHLY and CDR2 is FYNNEI. Trimming stripped 2 bases from V and 6 bases from J, with 9 bases between. CDR3 coding DNA: TGTGCCAGCAGTGAACCCTTCACGGATACGCAGTATTTT. It is translated as CASSEPFTDTQYF.

In this sample, this clonotype turned up a few times. The chain joins TRBV6-5 to TRBJ2-4; tentatively, D is TRBD1 or TRBD2 (7 bases each). CDR1 and CDR2 (germline): MNHEY, SVGAGI. V gave up 2 bases and J gave up 8 bases, with 13 bases separating them. The CDR3 is 14 amino acids. The CDR3 sequence is CASSYGTAGHIQYF. DNA of the CDR3: TGTGCCAGCAGTTACGGGACAGCGGGGCACATTCAGTACTTC.

A few counts support this clonotype. J is TRBJ2-2 and V is TRBV19, with a possible D match to TRBD1 (5 bases). The CDR3 loop spans 14 amino acids. The V end was cut by 5 bases, the J end by 4 bases, with 11 bases between. CDR1 is LNHDA, CDR2 SQIVND, per germline (reference sequence). For the CDR3, the DNA is TGTGCCAGTAGTCTTACAGGAGCCACCGGGGAGCTGTTTTTT. Encoded protein: CASSLTGATGELFF.

V and J are TRBV7-2 and TRBJ2-1; D is possibly TRBD2 (5 bases). Trimming took off 5 bases at V and 9 bases at J, with 23 bases between the two ends. Germline values: CDR1 SGHTA, CDR2 FQGNSA. The CDR3 is 16 amino acids. Written as DNA, the CDR3 is TGTGCCAGCAGCACACAAGAGCGCGGTGGGCGGGTTGAGCAGTTCTTC. Its translation: CASSTQERGGRVEQFF.

The V and J genes are TRBV9 and TRBJ2-3; D gene ambiguous. The V and J ends lost 0 bases and 2 bases respectively, with 7 bases between them. Germline V gives CDR1 SGDLS, CDR2 YYNGEE. The CDR3 has 14 amino acids. The CDR3 is CASSVGRFTDTQYF. CDR3 nucleotides: TGTGCCAGCAGCGTAGGCAGGTTCACAGATACGCAGTATTTT.

This chain links TRBV6-2 or TRBV6-3 with TRBJ2-5; unclear D gene. The CDR3 is made up of 14 amino acids. V dropped 2 bases and J dropped 4 bases, with 11 bases sitting between them. Germline assignment: CDR1 MNHEY and CDR2 SVGEGT. CDR3 coding DNA: TGTGCCAGCAGTTACCCTGACCAGGCAGAGACCCAGTACTTC. It encodes CASSYPDQAETQYF.

This clonotype was observed once. This chain joins TRBV20-1 and TRBJ1-2, with D tentatively TRBD1 (5 bases). The CDR3 is 14 residues long. V was pared by 6 bases and J by 0 bases, with 14 bases between. Germline CDR1 DFQATT, CDR2 SNEGSKA (reference sequence). CDR3 coding DNA: TGCAGTGCCTCCCAAGGACACGCTAACTATGGCTACACCTTC. Residues: CSASQGHANYGYTF.

There are a few counts of this clonotype. This chain links TRBV4-3 with TRBJ2-1; 15 bases line up with TRBD2. The germline CDR1 and CDR2 sequences are LGHNA and YSLEER. This CDR3 is 18 amino acids long. The trim removed 0 bases at V and 4 bases at J, leaving 4 bases unmatched. CDR3 nucleotide sequence: TGCGCCAGCAGCCAAGAAGGGACTAGCGGGGGGCCATACAATGAGCAGTTCTTC. Translating it yields CASSQEGTSGGPYNEQFF.

This clonotype has just a few counts. V is TRBV7-8 and J is TRBJ2-7, with TRBD1 matching over 10 bases. Germline CDR1 is SGHVS and CDR2 is FQNEAQ. Unmatched junction bases numbered 8, after V lost 5 bases and J lost 4 bases. The CDR3 is made up of 15 amino acids. The CDR3 DNA reads as TGTGCCAGCAGCCGTCCGGGACAGGGGTCGTACGAGCAGTACTTC. Translated, it gives CASSRPGQGSYEQYF.

The genes are TRBV6-2 or TRBV6-3 and TRBJ1-1; a possible D gene is TRBD1 (5 bases). From germline, CDR1 is MNHEY and CDR2 SVGEGT. This CDR3 contains 13 residues. V was trimmed by 8 bases and J by 8 bases, leaving 18 bases between them. CDR3 bases: TGTGCCAGCGGAAGGAGTGAGTCAGGGGAAGCTTTCTTT. Encoded protein: CASGRSESGEAFF.

This clonotype was observed a handful of times. The gene calls are TRBV6-2 or TRBV6-3 and TRBJ2-5, with a tentative D call TRBD1 (6 bases). The CDR3 length is 14 residues. Germline V gives CDR1 MNHEY, CDR2 SVGEGT. Trimming removed 2 bases at V and 7 bases at J, with 14 bases between. CDR3 sequence (DNA): TGTGCCAGCAGTTACGAGTGGGGGCTCGGGACCCAGTACTTC. This encodes CASSYEWGLGTQYF.

This clonotype was seen repeatedly, ten times or more. The chain couples TRBV29-1 to TRBJ2-3, with 10 bases aligning to TRBD1. The CDR3 totals 19 residues. CDR1 and CDR2 from the germline V gene are SQVTM and ANQGSEA. The trim removed 1 base at V and 3 bases at J, leaving 16 bases unmatched. The CDR3 sequence: CSVEGTQLRTGGSTDTQYF. CDR3 nucleotides: TGCAGCGTTGAAGGAACCCAGCTGCGGACAGGGGGTAGTACAGATACGCAGTATTTT.

J is TRBJ2-5 and V is TRBV2; D unclear. CDR3 length: 13 residues. Trimming took off 7 bases at V and 5 bases at J, with 14 bases between the two ends. Germline CDR1 SNHLY, CDR2 FYNNEI. The CDR3 bases are TGTGCCAGCACCAGAGGCTTGCTGGAGACCCAGTACTTC. Protein product: CASTRGLLETQYF.

This chain connects TRBV5-4 to TRBJ2-3; the match to TRBD2 covers 10 bases. V lost 5 bases to trimming and J lost 3 bases; unmatched junction nucleotides: 6. The CDR3 loop spans 15 amino acids. Germline assignment: CDR1 SGHNT and CDR2 YYREEE (reference sequence). The CDR3 DNA is TGTGCCAGCAGATTAGCGGGGGGTACTACAGATACGCAGTATTTT. Translating it yields CASRLAGGTTDTQYF.

A few counts support this clonotype. This rearrangement joins TRBV7-2 to TRBJ1-2, with a tentative D call TRBD1 (5 bases). The V and J ends lost 5 bases and 8 bases respectively, with 15 bases between them. The CDR3 is 13 amino acids. The V gene's germline CDR1 is SGHTA and CDR2 FQGNSA. DNA of the CDR3: TGTGCCAGCAGCCAGGGACGCGGTGGCGGCTACACCTTC. It codes for CASSQGRGGGYTF.

This clonotype showed up just a few times. The J gene is TRBJ2-2, the V gene TRBV12-3 or TRBV12-4; tentative D call: TRBD1 (6 bases). This CDR3 is built from 18 residues. The ends were cut back, 1 base at V and 4 bases at J, with 19 bases in the middle. In nucleotides, the CDR3 is TGTGCCAGCAGTTTAGTACGGGACATGTTGGGCCCCACCGGGGAGCTGTTTTTT. Its protein product is CASSLVRDMLGPTGELFF.

The chain uses TRBV4-3 and TRBJ1-2, with D uncertain. Per the germline V gene, CDR1 is LGHNA and CDR2 is YSLEER. The V end lost 0 bases, the J end lost 8 bases, and 13 bases lay between the germline ends. This CDR3 is 14 amino acids long. The CDR3 coding sequence is TGCGCCAGCAGCCAAGATTTAGGGTATCGGGGCTACACCTTC. Translation: CASSQDLGYRGYTF.

The chain is built from TRBV28 and TRBJ2-1, with D hard to call. V was clipped by 3 bases and J by 2 bases, with 14 bases between them. Germline CDR1 is MDHEN and CDR2 is SYDVKM. There are 16 residues in the CDR3. The CDR3 DNA follows: TGTGCCAGCAGTTTGGGCCCCTTGGGAACCTACAATGAGCAGTTCTTC. Its translation is CASSLGPLGTYNEQFF.

This clonotype was recorded a few times. The chain combines TRBV4-2 with TRBJ2-3; TRBD2 matches at 12 bases. Germline lookup yields CDR1 LGHNA and CDR2 YNFKEQ. The CDR3 runs to 18 residues. V lost 2 bases to trimming and J lost 0 bases; unmatched junction nucleotides: 6. CDR3 nucleotides: TGTGCCAGCAGCCAACCCTCCGGGACTAGCGGGAGCACAGATACGCAGTATTTT. Translated: CASSQPSGTSGSTDTQYF.

The rearrangement uses TRBV13 and TRBJ2-7, with a possible D match to TRBD1 (5 bases). This CDR3 is built from 13 residues. Trimming removed 3 bases from V and 4 bases from J, with 10 bases in between. The germline gives CDR1 PRHDT, CDR2 FYEKMQ (reference sequence). The DNA of the CDR3 is TGTGCCAGCAGCTTGACAGCCGATTACGAGCAGTACTTC. Its protein product is CASSLTADYEQYF.

The chain combines TRBV20-1 with TRBJ2-1; D unresolved. The CDR3 covers 13 residues. The V end lost 8 bases, the J end lost 4 bases, and 15 bases lay between the germline ends. Germline CDR1 DFQATT, CDR2 SNEGSKA (reference sequence). The CDR3 DNA is TGCAGTCTCTGGCAGAAAGGGTACAATGAGCAGTTCTTC. Protein product: CSLWQKGYNEQFF.

The V call is TRBV6-2 or TRBV6-3, the J call TRBJ1-5, with 8 positions matching TRBD1. The CDR3 sequence is 18 residues long. The germline V gene encodes CDR1 MNHEY and CDR2 SVGEGT. Unmatched junction bases numbered 15, after V lost 4 bases and J lost 4 bases. The CDR3 region has the DNA TGTGCCAGCAGTTTCCGGGACAGGAACACCGGCTATAATCAGCCCCAGCATTTT. The encoded protein is CASSFRDRNTGYNQPQHF.

This clonotype was observed a few times. The chain combines TRBV7-8 with TRBJ2-3; 9 bases agree with TRBD2. V was pared by 3 bases and J by 0 bases, with 10 bases of the junction left unmatched. This CDR3 comprises 18 residues. From germline, CDR1 is SGHVS and CDR2 FQNEAQ. CDR3 nucleotides: TGTGCCAGCAGCTTCCATGTTCTAGCGGGGACTAGCACAGATACGCAGTATTTT. Translated: CASSFHVLAGTSTDTQYF.

The chain couples TRBV5-1 to TRBJ1-1, with D tentatively TRBD1 (5 bases). The CDR3 contains 15 residues. Between the trimmed V and J ends, which lost 4 bases and 1 base, there was a span of 14 bases. The germline V gene encodes CDR1 SGHRS and CDR2 YFSETQ. As DNA, the CDR3 is TGCGCCAGCAGCACCGGGCGGGGGGGGAACACTGAAGCTTTCTTT. It codes for CASSTGRGGNTEAFF. The full variable domain, its missing parts supplied by reference TRBV5-1 and TRBJ1-1, is KAGVTQTPRYLIKTRGQQVTLSCSPISGHRSVSWYQQTPGQGLQFLFEYFSETQRNKGNFPGRFSGRQFSNSRSEMNVSTLELGDSALYLCASSTGRGGNTEAFFGQGTRLTVV.

The chain employs TRBV12-3 or TRBV12-4 and TRBJ1-1; a possible D gene is TRBD1 (5 bases). CDR3 length: 14 amino acids. Trimming left V 10 bases short and J 0 bases short, with 15 bases between. CDR3 sequence (DNA): TGTGCCATCCGATTCGGGGGGATGAACACTGAAGCTTTCTTT. Its protein product is CAIRFGGMNTEAFF.

This sequence joins TRBV4-2 and TRBJ2-1; 9 bases map to TRBD2. Germline loops: CDR1 LGHNA, CDR2 YNFKEQ. J lost 8 bases, V lost 0 bases, and 14 bases had no gene match. This CDR3 comprises 18 residues. This chain's CDR3 is CASSQDLGGGAILYEQFF. The DNA for the CDR3 is TGTGCCAGCAGCCAAGATCTAGGCGGGGGGGCCATTCTCTATGAGCAGTTCTTC.

Ten or more counts support this clonotype. The chain joins TRBV9 to TRBJ2-1; no firm D call. Trimming left V 2 bases short and J 8 bases short, with 11 bases between. Germline-derived CDR1 and CDR2 are SGDLS and YYNGEE. This CDR3 region has 13 residues. The CDR3 DNA sequence: TGTGCCAGCAGCGTGGAAGGACGGGATGAGCAGTTCTTC. It encodes CASSVEGRDEQFF.

This chain links TRBV5-1 with TRBJ2-1; D gene uncertain. Trimming removed 3 bases from V and 10 bases from J, with 11 bases in between. Germline loops: CDR1 SGHRS, CDR2 YFSETQ. The CDR3 totals 12 residues. The CDR3 coding sequence is TGCGCCAGCAGCTCACCCCCCTCAGAGCAGTTCTTC. This translates into CASSSPPSEQFF.